These 17 T cell receptor beta chains were all obtained from the same sample, sequenced in a study of blood T cell repertoires in COVID-19. TCRdb keeps only in-frame clones here, not all; method: immunoSEQ multiplex PCR. The data hold about 46,000 clones, with approximately 85% observed a single time. The sequencing input was peripheral blood. The receptors were gathered from a man in his fifties or sixties with acute or convalescent COVID-19.

This sequence joins TRBV20-1 and TRBJ2-3; D perhaps matches TRBD2 (6 bases). V was pared by 3 bases and J by 6 bases, with 16 bases between. Per germline, CDR1 DFQATT and CDR2 SNEGSKA (reference sequence). The CDR3 sequence is 14 residues long. The CDR3 loop reads CSASRLAYRDTQYF. The CDR3 coding sequence is TGCAGTGCTAGTAGGCTAGCGTACAGGGATACGCAGTATTTT.

This clone occurred a few times. Other nucleotide sequences from this sample produce the same CDR3. This chain uses TRBV7-3 with TRBJ2-7; TRBD2 is a possible D gene (5 bases). V was clipped by 0 bases and J by 6 bases, with 9 bases between them. Germline CDR1 and CDR2: SGHTA and FQGTGA. The CDR3 contains 13 residues. In DNA form, the CDR3 reads TGTGCCAGCAGCTTAACATTCGCGGGCGAGCAGTACTTC. Amino acids: CASSLTFAGEQYF. The variable domain in full, completed from reference TRBV7-3 and TRBJ2-7, reads GAGVSQTPSNKVTEKGKYVELRCDPISGHTALYWYRQSLGQGPEFLIYFQGTGAADDSGLPNDRFFAVRPEGSVSTLKIQRTERGDSAVYLCASSLTFAGEQYFGPGTRLTVT.

The chain has TRBV6-5 and TRBJ2-7, with 11 positions matching TRBD1. Germline V gene data show CDR1 as MNHEY and CDR2 as SVGAGI. The junction had 3 bases not matched to a gene; V was cut back by 2 bases and J by 6 bases. The CDR3 is 14 residues long. The CDR3 region is CASSYGQGASEQYF. CDR3 DNA: TGTGCCAGCAGTTACGGACAGGGGGCCTCCGAGCAGTACTTC.

This clone occurred once. V is TRBV7-3 and J is TRBJ2-3; tentative D call: TRBD1 (6 bases). V shed 2 bases and J shed 0 bases, with 9 bases lying between them. This CDR3 has 15 residues. Germline CDR1 reads SGHTA; CDR2 reads FQGTGA. The CDR3 loop is CASSLFGQSTDTQYF. The CDR3 region has the DNA TGTGCCAGCAGCTTATTCGGACAGAGCACAGATACGCAGTATTTT.

The rearrangement links TRBV28 to TRBJ1-5; 8 bases are shared with TRBD1. The V segment lost 5 bases and the J segment 2 bases; nucleotides outside the gene matches: 8. The CDR3 is made up of 16 amino acids. In germline, CDR1 is MDHEN, CDR2 SYDVKM. The chain's CDR3 is CASSPRTGMGNQPQHF. In nucleotides, the CDR3 is TGTGCCAGCAGTCCTCGGACAGGGATGGGCAATCAGCCCCAGCATTTT.

The gene calls are TRBV15 and TRBJ2-7; perhaps TRBD1 as D (7 bases). The CDR3 extends over 16 amino acids. Germline CDR1 reads LNHNV; CDR2 reads YYDKDF (reference sequence). Trimming stripped 3 bases from V and 4 bases from J, with 19 bases between. The CDR3 DNA follows: TGTGCCACCAGCAGGGGGGGCAGGACCAGGGGGTACGAGCAGTACTTC. This encodes CATSRGGRTRGYEQYF.

The chain has TRBV7-9 and TRBJ2-7, with a possible D match to TRBD2 (6 bases). CDR3 size: 16 residues. Germline V gives CDR1 SEHNR, CDR2 FQNEAQ (reference sequence). V was pared by 1 base and J by 4 bases, with 17 bases between. CDR3 DNA sequence: TGTGCCAGCAGCTTAGGGACCGGGACTGCTCCTTACGAGCAGTACTTC. Translated, it gives CASSLGTGTAPYEQYF. Full variable domain (missing parts from reference TRBV7-9 and TRBJ2-7): DTGVSQNPRHKITKRGQNVTFRCDPISEHNRLYWYRQTLGQGPEFLTYFQNEAQLEKSRLLSDRFSAERPKGSFSTLEIQRTEQGDSAMYLCASSLGTGTAPYEQYFGPGTRLTVT.

V usage is TRBV28 and J usage is TRBJ1-5; D call uncertain. CDR1 is MDHEN and CDR2 is SYDVKM in the germline V gene. V lost 10 bases, J lost 3 bases, and 13 bases lay in between. CDR3 size: 13 residues. CDR3 DNA sequence: TGTGCCACCAATAGACAAATCAATCAGCCCCAGCATTTT. Protein: CATNRQINQPQHF. Together with reference TRBV28 and TRBJ1-5, the CDR3 gives the full variable domain: DVKVTQSSRYLVKRTGEKVFLECVQDMDHENMFWYRQDPGLGLRLIYFSYDVKMKEKGDIPEGYSVSREKKERFSLILESASTNQTSMYLCATNRQINQPQHFGDGTRLSIL.

The V call is TRBV7-9, the J call TRBJ1-2, with 8 positions matching TRBD1. The junction had 6 bases not matched to a gene; V was cut back by 5 bases and J by 7 bases. Germline V gene lookup returns CDR1 SEHNR and CDR2 FQNEAQ (reference sequence). The CDR3 totals 13 residues. CDR3 in DNA: TGTGCCAGCAGCCAGACAGGGGAGGCTGGCTACACCTTC. Its protein product is CASSQTGEAGYTF.

This chain links TRBV5-1 with TRBJ2-2; 8 bases are shared with TRBD1. This CDR3 is 16 amino acids long. Per the germline V gene, CDR1 is SGHRS and CDR2 is YFSETQ. Trimming removed 2 bases from V and 8 bases from J; junction bases left unmatched: 11. The CDR3: CASSLRETGVGGELFF. The DNA of the CDR3 is TGCGCCAGCAGCTTACGGGAGACAGGGGTTGGAGGGGAGCTGTTTTTT.

V gene TRBV28 combines with J gene TRBJ1-4; 9 nucleotides match TRBD1. The CDR3 runs to 15 residues. Germline loops: CDR1 MDHEN, CDR2 SYDVKM. V was pared by 5 bases and J by 8 bases, with 9 bases of the junction left unmatched. The CDR3: CASSPWTGEEEKLFF. In DNA, the CDR3 is TGTGCCAGCAGTCCCTGGACAGGGGAGGAAGAAAAACTGTTTTTT.

V is TRBV7-3 and J is TRBJ2-3; possible D gene TRBD2, 5 bases. The V gene lost 5 bases and the J gene lost 4 bases, with 19 bases spanning the gap. Per germline, CDR1 SGHTA and CDR2 FQGTGA. CDR3 size: 16 residues. The CDR3 here is CASSHALGAGADTQYF. The CDR3 DNA sequence: TGTGCCAGCAGCCATGCTTTAGGTGCGGGCGCAGATACGCAGTATTTT.

This clone was counted a single time. The chain links TRBV27 to TRBJ1-5; 10 nucleotides line up with TRBD1. The trim removed 5 bases at V and 6 bases at J, leaving 4 bases unmatched. The CDR3 totals 14 residues. The germline gives CDR1 MNHEY, CDR2 SMNVEV (reference sequence). The CDR3 loop is CASSRTGGIQPQHF. Written as DNA, the CDR3 is TGTGCCAGCAGTCGGACAGGGGGAATTCAGCCCCAGCATTTT.

The rearrangement joins TRBV10-2 to TRBJ2-5, with 12 bases matching TRBD2. Germline V lookup: CDR1 WSHSY, CDR2 SAAADI. The V and J ends lost 0 bases and 2 bases, in that order; junction bases with no gene match: 10. CDR3 size: 19 residues. Written as DNA, the CDR3 is TGCGCCAGCAGTGAGTCGGGTCTAGCGGGAGGGCGGAGGCAAGAGACCCAGTACTTC. It is translated as CASSESGLAGGRRQETQYF.

This sequence joins TRBV10-3 and TRBJ2-3; 15 bases are shared with TRBD2. Per germline, CDR1 ENHRY and CDR2 SYGVKD. V shed 4 bases, J shed 0 bases, and the junction held 2 bases outside the gene matches. The CDR3 length is 17 residues. DNA for the CDR3: TGTGCCATCAGTGGGACTAGCGGGAGGGTTAGCACAGATACGCAGTATTTT. Its translation is CAISGTSGRVSTDTQYF.

This chain uses TRBV7-9 with TRBJ2-2; 8 positions agree with TRBD2. Trimming at V came to 5 bases and at J to 5 bases, leaving 7 bases not matched to a gene. The germline gives CDR1 SEHNR, CDR2 FQNEAQ (reference sequence). CDR3 length: 15 amino acids. In nucleotides, the CDR3 is TGTGCCAGCAGCATCAGCGGGAGTGGGACCGGGGAGCTGTTTTTT. As protein: CASSISGSGTGELFF.

V usage is TRBV28 and J usage is TRBJ1-2; 7 positions match TRBD1. Germline V CDR1 and CDR2: MDHEN, SYDVKM. V lost 5 bases and J lost 7; bases outside the gene matches: 10. This CDR3 contains 14 residues. CDR3: CASSPLLQGTGYTF. CDR3 sequence (DNA): TGTGCCAGCAGTCCCCTCCTACAGGGGACTGGCTACACCTTC.